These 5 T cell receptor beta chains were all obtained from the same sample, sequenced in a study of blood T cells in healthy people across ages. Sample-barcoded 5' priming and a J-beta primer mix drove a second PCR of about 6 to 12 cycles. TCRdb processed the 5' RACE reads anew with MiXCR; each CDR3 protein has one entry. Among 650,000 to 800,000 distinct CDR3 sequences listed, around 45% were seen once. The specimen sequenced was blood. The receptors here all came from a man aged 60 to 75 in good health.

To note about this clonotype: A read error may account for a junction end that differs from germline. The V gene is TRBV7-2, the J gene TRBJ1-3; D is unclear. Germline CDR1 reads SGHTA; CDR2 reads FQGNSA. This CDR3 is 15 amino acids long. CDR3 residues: CAGSQRSSSGNTIYF. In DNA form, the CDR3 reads TGTGCCGGCAGCCAGCGGAGCAGCTCTGGAAACACCATATATTTT.

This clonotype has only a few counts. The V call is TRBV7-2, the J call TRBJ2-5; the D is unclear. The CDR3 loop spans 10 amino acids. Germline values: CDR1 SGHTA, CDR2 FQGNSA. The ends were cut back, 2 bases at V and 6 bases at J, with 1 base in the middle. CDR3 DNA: TGTGCCAGCAGCTTAAAGACCCAGTACTTC. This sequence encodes CASSLKTQYF.

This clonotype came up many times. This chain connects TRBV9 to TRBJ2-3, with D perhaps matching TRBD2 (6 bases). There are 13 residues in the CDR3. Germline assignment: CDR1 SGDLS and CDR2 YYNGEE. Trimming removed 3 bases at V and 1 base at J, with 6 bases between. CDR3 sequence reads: CASSGGGTDTQYF. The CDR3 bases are TGTGCCAGCAGCGGGGGGGGCACAGATACGCAGTATTTT.

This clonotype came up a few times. The CDR3 DNA sequence: TGTGCTAGTGGTCTGGGGGGGTCGACCTACAATGAGCAGTTCTTC. Protein sequence: CASGLGGSTYNEQFF. The chain links TRBV12-5 to TRBJ2-1; 7 nucleotides line up with TRBD2. Germline CDR1 is LGHNT and CDR2 is FRNRAP. Trimming cost V 5 bases and J 2 bases; bases outside gene matches: 6. The CDR3 consists of 15 residues. Using reference TRBV12-5 and TRBJ2-1 for the parts outside the CDR3, the full variable domain is DARVTQTPRHKVTEMGQEVTMRCQPILGHNTVFWYRQTMMQGLELLAYFRNRAPLDDSGMPKDRFSAEMPDATLATLKIQPSEPRDSAVYFCASGLGGSTYNEQFFGPGTRLTVL.

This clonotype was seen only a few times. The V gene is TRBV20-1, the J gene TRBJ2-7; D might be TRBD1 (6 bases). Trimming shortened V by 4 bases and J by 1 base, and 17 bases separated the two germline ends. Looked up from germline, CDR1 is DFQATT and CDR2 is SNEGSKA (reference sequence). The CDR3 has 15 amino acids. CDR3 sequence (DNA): TGCAGTGCTATAGCCCGCACAGGGTTGTCCTACGAGCAGTACTTC. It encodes CSAIARTGLSYEQYF.